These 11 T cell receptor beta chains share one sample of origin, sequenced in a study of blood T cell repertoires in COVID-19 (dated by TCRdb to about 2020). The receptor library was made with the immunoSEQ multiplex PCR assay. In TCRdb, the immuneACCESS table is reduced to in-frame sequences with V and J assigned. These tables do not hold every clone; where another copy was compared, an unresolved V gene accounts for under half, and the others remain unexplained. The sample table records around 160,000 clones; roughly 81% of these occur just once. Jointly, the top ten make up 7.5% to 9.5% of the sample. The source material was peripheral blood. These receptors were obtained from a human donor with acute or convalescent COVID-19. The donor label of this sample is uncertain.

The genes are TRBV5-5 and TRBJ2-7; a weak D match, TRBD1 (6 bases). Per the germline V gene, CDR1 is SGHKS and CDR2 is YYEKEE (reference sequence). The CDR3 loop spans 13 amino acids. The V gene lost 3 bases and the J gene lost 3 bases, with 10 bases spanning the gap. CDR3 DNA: TGTGCCAGCAGCTGGGACAACTACTACGAGCAGTACGTC. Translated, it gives CASSWDNYYEQYV.

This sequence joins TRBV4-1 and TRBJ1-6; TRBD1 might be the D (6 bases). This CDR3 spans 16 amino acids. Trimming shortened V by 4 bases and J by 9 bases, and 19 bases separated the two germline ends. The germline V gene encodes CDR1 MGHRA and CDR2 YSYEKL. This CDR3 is CASSLERGALGSPLHF. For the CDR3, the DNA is TGCGCCAGCAGCCTAGAACGGGGGGCGCTTGGTTCACCCCTCCACTTT.

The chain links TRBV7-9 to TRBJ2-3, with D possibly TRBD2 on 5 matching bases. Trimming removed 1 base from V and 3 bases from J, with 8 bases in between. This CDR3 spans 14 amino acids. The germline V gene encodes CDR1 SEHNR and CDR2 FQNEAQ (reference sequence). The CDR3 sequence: CASSLGGETDTQYF. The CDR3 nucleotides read TGTGCCAGCAGCTTAGGGGGAGAGACAGATACGCAGTATTTT.

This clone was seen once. The CDR3 region has the DNA TGTGCCAGCAGTTTCGGGACAGCCGGCTACGAGCAGTACTTC. Translating gives CASSFGTAGYEQYF. The chain has TRBV11-2 and TRBJ2-7; 7 positions match TRBD1. The CDR3 loop spans 14 amino acids. V lost 6 bases and J lost 3; bases outside the gene matches: 8. Germline V gene data show CDR1 as SGHAT and CDR2 as FQNNGV. Full variable domain (outside the CDR3, taken from reference TRBV11-2 and TRBJ2-7): EAGVAQSPRYKIIEKRQSVAFWCNPISGHATLYWYQQILGQGPKLLIQFQNNGVVDDSQLPKDRFSAERLKGVDSTLKIQPAKLEDSAVYLCASSFGTAGYEQYFGPGTRLTVT.

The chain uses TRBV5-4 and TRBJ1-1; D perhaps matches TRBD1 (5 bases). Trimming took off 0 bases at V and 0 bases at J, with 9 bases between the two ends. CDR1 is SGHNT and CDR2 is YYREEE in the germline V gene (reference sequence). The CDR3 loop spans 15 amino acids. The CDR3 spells CASSLGGQLNTEAFF. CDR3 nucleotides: TGTGCCAGCAGCTTGGGTGGACAACTGAACACTGAAGCTTTCTTT.

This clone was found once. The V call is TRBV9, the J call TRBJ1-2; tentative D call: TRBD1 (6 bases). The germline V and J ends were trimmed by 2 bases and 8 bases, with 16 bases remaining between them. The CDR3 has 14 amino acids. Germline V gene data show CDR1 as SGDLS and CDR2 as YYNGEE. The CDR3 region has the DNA TGTGCCAGCAGCGTTACCGGGACACCGAGGGGCTACACCTTC. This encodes CASSVTGTPRGYTF.

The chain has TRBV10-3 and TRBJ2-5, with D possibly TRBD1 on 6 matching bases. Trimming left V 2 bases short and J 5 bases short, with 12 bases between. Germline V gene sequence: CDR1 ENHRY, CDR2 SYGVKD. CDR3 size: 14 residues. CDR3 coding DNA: TGTGCCATCAGTGAGGGACAGTCCCGGGAGACCCAGTACTTC. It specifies CAISEGQSRETQYF.

The CDR3 coding sequence is TGTGCCACCAGCAGATCCGGGACACTTACCGGGGAGCTGTTTTTT. As protein: CATSRSGTLTGELFF. V and J are TRBV15 and TRBJ2-2, with a possible D match to TRBD1 (6 bases). From germline, CDR1 is LNHNV and CDR2 YYDKDF (reference sequence). Trimming cost V 2 bases and J 5 bases, with 12 bases left between them. The CDR3 contains 15 residues.

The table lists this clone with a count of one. The CDR3 reads CASSKGEGWGKLFF. The CDR3 DNA sequence: TGTGCCAGCAGTAAAGGGGAGGGGTGGGGGAAACTGTTTTTT. The chain carries TRBV2 and TRBJ1-4; weak D call: TRBD1 (5 bases). Germline CDR1 SNHLY, CDR2 FYNNEI. This CDR3 spans 14 amino acids. The V end was cut by 5 bases, the J end by 11 bases, with 18 bases between.

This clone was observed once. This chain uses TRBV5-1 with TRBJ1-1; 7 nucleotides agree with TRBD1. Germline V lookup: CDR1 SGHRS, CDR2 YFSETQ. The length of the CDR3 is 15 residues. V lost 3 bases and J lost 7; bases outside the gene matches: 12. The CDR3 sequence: CASSSTTTGTDEAFF. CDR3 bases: TGCGCCAGCAGCTCAACTACAACCGGGACAGATGAAGCTTTCTTT.

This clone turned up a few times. CDR3 protein: CASAPLGTGYSPLHF. In DNA, the CDR3 is TGTGCCAGCGCCCCCCTAGGGACAGGGTACTCACCCCTCCACTTT. The chain recombines TRBV3-1 (or the pseudogene TRBV3-2) with TRBJ1-6, with 9 nucleotides matching TRBD1. There are 15 residues in the CDR3. Germline-derived CDR1 and CDR2 are LGHDT and YNNKEL (reference sequence). V was pared by 8 bases and J by 10 bases, with 12 bases of the junction left unmatched.